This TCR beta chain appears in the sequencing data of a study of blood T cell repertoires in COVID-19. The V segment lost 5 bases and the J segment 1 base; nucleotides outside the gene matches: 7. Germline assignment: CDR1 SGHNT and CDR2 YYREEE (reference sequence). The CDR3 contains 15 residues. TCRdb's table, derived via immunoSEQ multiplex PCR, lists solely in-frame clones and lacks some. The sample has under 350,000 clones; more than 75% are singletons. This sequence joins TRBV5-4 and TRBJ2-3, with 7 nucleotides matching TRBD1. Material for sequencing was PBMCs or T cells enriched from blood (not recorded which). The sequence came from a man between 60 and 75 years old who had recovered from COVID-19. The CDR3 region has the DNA TGTGCCAGCAGGAGAAGGGACAGCCGCACAGATACGCAGTATTTT. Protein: CASRRRDSRTDTQYF.